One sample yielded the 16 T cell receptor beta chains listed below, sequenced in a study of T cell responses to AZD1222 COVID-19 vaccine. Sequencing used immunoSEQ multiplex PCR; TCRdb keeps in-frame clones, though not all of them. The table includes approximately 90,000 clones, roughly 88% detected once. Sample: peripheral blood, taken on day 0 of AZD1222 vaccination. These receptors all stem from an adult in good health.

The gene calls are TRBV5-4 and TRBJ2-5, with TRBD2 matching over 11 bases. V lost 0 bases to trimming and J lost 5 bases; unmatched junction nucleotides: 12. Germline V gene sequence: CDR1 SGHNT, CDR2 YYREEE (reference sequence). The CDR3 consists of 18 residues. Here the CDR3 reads CASSLGVAGGGFRETQYF. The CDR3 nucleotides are TGTGCCAGCAGCTTGGGTGTAGCGGGAGGGGGTTTTAGGGAGACCCAGTACTTC.

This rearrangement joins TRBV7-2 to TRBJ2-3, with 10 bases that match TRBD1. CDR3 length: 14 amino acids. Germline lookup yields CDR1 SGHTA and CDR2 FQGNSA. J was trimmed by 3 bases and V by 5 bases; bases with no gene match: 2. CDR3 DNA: TGTGCCAGCAGCACGGACAGGGGGACAGATACGCAGTATTTT. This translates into CASSTDRGTDTQYF.

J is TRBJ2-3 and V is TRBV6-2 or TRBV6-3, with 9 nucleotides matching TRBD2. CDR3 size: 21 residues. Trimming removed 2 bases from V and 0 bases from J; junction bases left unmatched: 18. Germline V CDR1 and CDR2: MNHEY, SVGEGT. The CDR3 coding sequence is TGTGCCAGCAGTTACGTAATTATGGCTAGCGGGAACCCTCAAAGCACAGATACGCAGTATTTT. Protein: CASSYVIMASGNPQSTDTQYF.

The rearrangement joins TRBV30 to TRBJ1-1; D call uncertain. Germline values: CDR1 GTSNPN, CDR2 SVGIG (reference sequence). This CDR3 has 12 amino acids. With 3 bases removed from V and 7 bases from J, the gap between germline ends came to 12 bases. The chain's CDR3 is CAWRAWIGEAFF. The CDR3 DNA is TGTGCCTGGAGGGCCTGGATTGGTGAAGCTTTCTTT. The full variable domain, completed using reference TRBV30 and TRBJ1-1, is SQTIHQWPATLVQPVGSPLSLECTVEGTSNPNLYWYRQAAGRGLQLLFYSVGIGQISSEVPQNLSASRPQDRQFILSSKKLLLSDSGFYLCAWRAWIGEAFFGQGTRLTVV.

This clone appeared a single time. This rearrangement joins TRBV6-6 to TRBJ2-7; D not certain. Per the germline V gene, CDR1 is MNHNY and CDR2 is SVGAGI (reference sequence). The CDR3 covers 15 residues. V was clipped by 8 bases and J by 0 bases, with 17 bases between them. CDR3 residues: CASLASPAFSYEQYF. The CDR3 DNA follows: TGTGCCAGCTTAGCAAGCCCAGCGTTCTCCTACGAGCAGTACTTC.

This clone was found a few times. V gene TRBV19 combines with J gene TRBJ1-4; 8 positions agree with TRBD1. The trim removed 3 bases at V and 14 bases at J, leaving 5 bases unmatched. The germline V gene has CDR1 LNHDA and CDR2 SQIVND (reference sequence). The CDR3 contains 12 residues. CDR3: CASSIRAGGLFF. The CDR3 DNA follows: TGTGCCAGTAGTATCCGGGCAGGGGGCCTGTTTTTT. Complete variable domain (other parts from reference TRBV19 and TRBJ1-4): DGGITQSPKYLFRKEGQNVTLSCEQNLNHDAMYWYRQDPGQGLRLIYYSQIVNDFQKGDIAEGYSVSREKKESFPLTVTSAQKNPTAFYLCASSIRAGGLFFGSGTQLSVL.

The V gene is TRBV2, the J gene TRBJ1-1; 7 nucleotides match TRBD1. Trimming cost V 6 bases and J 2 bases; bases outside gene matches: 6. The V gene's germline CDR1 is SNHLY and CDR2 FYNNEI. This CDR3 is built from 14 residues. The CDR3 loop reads CASSLQGRNTEAFF. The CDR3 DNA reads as TGTGCCAGCAGCTTACAGGGGAGAAACACTGAAGCTTTCTTT.

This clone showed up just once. The CDR3 DNA sequence: TGTGCCGCCCGGGTAGGGGAGGGGAGCTCCTACGAGCAGTACTTC. Protein: CAARVGEGSSYEQYF. The chain uses TRBV10-3 and TRBJ2-7, with 7 nucleotides matching TRBD2. Germline CDR1 reads ENHRY; CDR2 reads SYGVKD. J gave up 0 bases and V 11 bases, and 13 bases lay outside the gene matches. This CDR3 region has 15 residues.

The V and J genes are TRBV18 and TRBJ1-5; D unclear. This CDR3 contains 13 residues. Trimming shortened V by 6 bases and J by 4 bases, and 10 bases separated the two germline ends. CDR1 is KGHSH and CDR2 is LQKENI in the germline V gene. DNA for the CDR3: TGTGCCAGCTCCCCCCAGTGGAATCAGCCCCAGCATTTT. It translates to CASSPQWNQPQHF.

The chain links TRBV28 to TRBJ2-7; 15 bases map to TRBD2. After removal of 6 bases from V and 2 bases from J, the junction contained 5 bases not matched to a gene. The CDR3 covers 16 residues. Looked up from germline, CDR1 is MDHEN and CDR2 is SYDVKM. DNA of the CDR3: TGTGCCAGCAGCACCCGGACTAGCGGGAGGGCCTACGAGCAGTACTTC. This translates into CASSTRTSGRAYEQYF.

The CDR3 is CASSPRGGTQYF. In DNA, the CDR3 is TGTGCCAGCAGTCCTCGGGGGGGGACCCAGTACTTC. The chain couples TRBV27 to TRBJ2-5, with TRBD2 matching 8 bases. This CDR3 spans 12 amino acids. The germline gives CDR1 MNHEY, CDR2 SMNVEV (reference sequence). Trimming at V came to 5 bases and at J to 7 bases, leaving 3 bases not matched to a gene.

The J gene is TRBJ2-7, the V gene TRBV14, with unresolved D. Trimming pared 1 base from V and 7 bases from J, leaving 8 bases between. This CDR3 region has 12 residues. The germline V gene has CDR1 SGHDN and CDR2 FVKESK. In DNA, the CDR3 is TGTGCCAGCAGCCAAGTGCCGTGGGAGCAGTACTTC. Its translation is CASSQVPWEQYF.

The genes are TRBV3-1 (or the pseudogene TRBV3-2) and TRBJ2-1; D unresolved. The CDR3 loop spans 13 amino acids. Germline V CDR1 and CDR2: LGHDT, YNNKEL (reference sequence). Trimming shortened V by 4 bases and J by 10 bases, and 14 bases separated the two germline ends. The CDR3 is CASSLPTTSEQFF. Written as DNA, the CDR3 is TGTGCCAGCAGCCTACCGACCACCTCGGAGCAGTTCTTC.

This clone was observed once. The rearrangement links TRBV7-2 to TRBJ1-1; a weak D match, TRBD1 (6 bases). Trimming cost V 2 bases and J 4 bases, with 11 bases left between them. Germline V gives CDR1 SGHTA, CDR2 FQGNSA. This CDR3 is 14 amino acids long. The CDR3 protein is CASSLWGQGTEAFF. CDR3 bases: TGTGCCAGCAGCTTATGGGGGCAGGGCACTGAAGCTTTCTTT. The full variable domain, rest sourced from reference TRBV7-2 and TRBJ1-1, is GAGVSQSPSNKVTEKGKDVELRCDPISGHTALYWYRQSLGQGLEFLIYFQGNSAPDKSGLPSDRFSAERTGGSVSTLTIQRTQQEDSAVYLCASSLWGQGTEAFFGQGTRLTVV.

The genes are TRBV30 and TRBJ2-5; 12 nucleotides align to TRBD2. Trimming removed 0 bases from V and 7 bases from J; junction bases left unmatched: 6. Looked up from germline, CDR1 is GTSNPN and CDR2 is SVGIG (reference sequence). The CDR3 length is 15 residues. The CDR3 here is CAWSVIGLAGPTQYF. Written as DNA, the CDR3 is TGTGCCTGGAGTGTAATCGGACTAGCGGGACCGACCCAGTACTTC.

The CDR3 coding sequence is TGTGCCAGCAGCTTAGGATTGTGGACTAGCGGGTACAATGAGCAGTTCTTC. It specifies CASSLGLWTSGYNEQFF. V and J are TRBV13 and TRBJ2-1; 11 nucleotides match TRBD2. The ends lost 0 bases at V and 4 bases at J; junction bases unmatched: 5. This CDR3 region has 17 residues. CDR1 and CDR2 (germline): PRHDT, FYEKMQ (reference sequence).